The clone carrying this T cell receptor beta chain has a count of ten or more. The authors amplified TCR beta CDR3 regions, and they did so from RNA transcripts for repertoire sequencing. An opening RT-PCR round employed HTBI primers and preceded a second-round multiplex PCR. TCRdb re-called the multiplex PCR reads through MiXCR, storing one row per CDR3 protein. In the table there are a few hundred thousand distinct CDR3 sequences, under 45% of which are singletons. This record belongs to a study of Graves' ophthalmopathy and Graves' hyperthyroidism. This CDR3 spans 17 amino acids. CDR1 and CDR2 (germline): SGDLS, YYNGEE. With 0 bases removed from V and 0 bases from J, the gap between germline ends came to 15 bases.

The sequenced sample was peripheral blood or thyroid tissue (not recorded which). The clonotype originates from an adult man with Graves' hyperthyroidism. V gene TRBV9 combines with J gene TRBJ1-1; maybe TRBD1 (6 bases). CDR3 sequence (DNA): TGTGCCAGCAGCGTAGAAGGGAGGGGGATCATGAACACTGAAGCTTTCTTT. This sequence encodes CASSVEGRGIMNTEAFF.